Presented here are 26 T cell receptor beta chains from one specimen sequenced in a study of cytomegalovirus exposure and HLA in healthy donors. The PCR used 60 Vbeta and 13 Jbeta primers. Only in-frame clones appear in the TCRdb table, and some are missing; sequencing was by immunoSEQ multiplex PCR. Here the sample spans roughly 200,000 clones, about three quarters being singletons. The sequencing sample was made of PBMCs. Source of these receptors: a man in his forties or fifties in good health and CMV-seronegative.

The table lists this clone with a few counts. The V call is TRBV2, the J call TRBJ1-1; D remains unclear. With 5 bases removed from V and 6 bases from J, the gap between germline ends came to 13 bases. CDR1 is SNHLY, CDR2 FYNNEI, per germline. The CDR3 length is 13 residues. The CDR3 DNA reads TGTGCCAGCAGTTCCCCCCCCGGGTCTGAAGCTTTCTTT. This sequence encodes CASSSPPGSEAFF.

This clone was seen just once. J is TRBJ2-3 and V is TRBV5-1; D unclear. The V and J ends lost 0 bases and 7 bases respectively, with 12 bases between them. Germline assignment: CDR1 SGHRS and CDR2 YFSETQ. The CDR3 has 14 amino acids. The chain's CDR3 is CASSLVGSPHTQYF. CDR3 in DNA: TGCGCCAGCAGCTTGGTGGGCTCCCCTCATACGCAGTATTTT.

The rearrangement joins TRBV25-1 to TRBJ2-4; D gene unclear. Germline CDR1 and CDR2: MGHDK and SYGVNS. V was clipped by 1 base and J by 9 bases, with 4 bases between them. The CDR3 is made up of 11 amino acids. The CDR3 region has the DNA TGTGCCAGCAGTGAATTTAGCATTCAGTACTTC. It translates to CASSEFSIQYF.

Worth noting for this clone: This CDR3 is also generated by other DNA sequences in the sample. This sequence joins TRBV29-1 and TRBJ1-1; D might be TRBD1 (5 bases). Trimming removed 7 bases at V and 2 bases at J, with 14 bases between. The CDR3 is 13 amino acids. Germline values: CDR1 SQVTM, CDR2 ANQGSEA. CDR3 nucleotides: TGCAGCGCCGCCGGGGGACCTAACACTGAAGCTTTCTTT. Protein sequence: CSAAGGPNTEAFF.

V usage is TRBV4-1 and J usage is TRBJ1-3, with TRBD1 as a possible D gene (6 bases). Germline V gene data show CDR1 as MGHRA and CDR2 as YSYEKL. There are 16 residues in the CDR3. The V and J ends lost 3 bases and 0 bases respectively, with 12 bases between them. CDR3 DNA: TGCGCCAGCAGCCAGCCGACAGGCAACTCTGGAAACACCATATATTTT. Translating gives CASSQPTGNSGNTIYF.

The DNA of the CDR3 is TGTGCCAGCAGCTTAAGACTAGGGGTCGGGGAGCTGTTTTTT. Translating it yields CASSLRLGVGELFF. The chain recombines TRBV5-6 with TRBJ2-2; possibly TRBD2 for D (6 bases). The CDR3 totals 14 residues. V was shortened by 2 bases and J by 7 bases, with 12 bases between the two germline ends. Germline lookup yields CDR1 SGHDT and CDR2 YYEEEE. Full variable domain (remainder filled in from reference TRBV5-6 and TRBJ2-2): DAGVTQSPTHLIKTRGQQVTLRCSPKSGHDTVSWYQQALGQGPQFIFQYYEEEERQRGNFPDRFSGHQFPNYSSELNVNALLLGDSALYLCASSLRLGVGELFFGEGSRLTVL.

The J gene is TRBJ2-5, the V gene TRBV28; possibly TRBD1 for D (6 bases). The J call could be wrong; TRBJ2-7 is a better fit for the DNA end. Looked up from germline, CDR1 is MDHEN and CDR2 is SYDVKM. This CDR3 contains 15 residues. The CDR3 here is CASSLTKGRGNEQYF. The CDR3 DNA is TGTGCCAGCAGCCTGACGAAGGGAAGGGGGAACGAGCAGTACTTC.

In its sample, this clone was seen a few times. V is TRBV4-3 and J is TRBJ1-3; D is ambiguous. Per germline, CDR1 LGHNA and CDR2 YSLEER. This CDR3 comprises 15 residues. V dropped 0 bases and J dropped 0 bases, with 6 bases sitting between them. Here the CDR3 DNA reads TGCGCCAGCAGCCAAGATCTCTCCTCTGGAAACACCATATATTTT. Its protein is CASSQDLSSGNTIYF.

This rearrangement joins TRBV7-9 to TRBJ2-5, with 8 bases aligning to TRBD2. V was pared by 4 bases and J by 2 bases, with 9 bases of the junction left unmatched. Germline V gene data show CDR1 as SEHNR and CDR2 as FQNEAQ (reference sequence). The CDR3 is made up of 16 amino acids. The CDR3 spells CASSSWTSPSQETQYF. In nucleotides, the CDR3 is TGTGCCAGCAGCTCTTGGACTAGCCCATCACAAGAGACCCAGTACTTC.

This clone has just one count. CDR3 residues: CASGQATKNIQYF. The DNA for the CDR3 is TGTGCCAGTGGGCAGGCGACCAAAAACATTCAGTACTTC. The rearrangement joins TRBV5-8 to TRBJ2-4; D ambiguous. This CDR3 is 13 amino acids long. V gave up 8 bases and J gave up 2 bases, with 11 bases separating them. Looked up from germline, CDR1 is SGHTS and CDR2 is YDEGEE.

The J gene is TRBJ2-1, the V gene TRBV7-3, with 9 bases that match TRBD2. Germline V gene data show CDR1 as SGHTA and CDR2 as FQGTGA. Trimming took 5 bases from V and 8 from J; bases not matched to a gene: 7. This CDR3 has 14 amino acids. DNA for the CDR3: TGTGCCAGCAGCCCCGCGGGAGGGCCGGATGAGCAGTTCTTC. This encodes CASSPAGGPDEQFF.

This sequence joins TRBV9 and TRBJ2-1; TRBD2 is a possible D gene (5 bases). Germline V gene lookup returns CDR1 SGDLS and CDR2 YYNGEE. There are 15 residues in the CDR3. Trimming shortened V by 8 bases and J by 0 bases, and 15 bases separated the two germline ends. The CDR3 DNA sequence: TGTGCCAGTACCAGAGAGGGAAGCTCCTACAATGAGCAGTTCTTC. Its protein is CASTREGSSYNEQFF.

The V call is TRBV6-5, the J call TRBJ1-1; 7 nucleotides agree with TRBD1. Germline V CDR1 and CDR2: MNHEY, SVGAGI. V lost 4 bases to trimming and J lost 4 bases; unmatched junction nucleotides: 6. CDR3 length: 14 amino acids. CDR3 bases: TGTGCCAGCAGTTCTCAGGGGGTTGGCACTGAAGCTTTCTTT. Translation gives CASSSQGVGTEAFF.

DNA for the CDR3: TGTGCCACCGCGCCGGGGACAGGGGTAAGGACTGAAGCTTTCTTT. The encoded protein is CATAPGTGVRTEAFF. This chain uses TRBV10-3 with TRBJ1-1; 10 nucleotides agree with TRBD1. V lost 10 bases and J lost 5; bases outside the gene matches: 13. CDR1 and CDR2 (germline): ENHRY, SYGVKD. The CDR3 is made up of 15 amino acids.

This chain links TRBV5-6 with TRBJ2-5, with TRBD2 matching over 7 bases. The CDR3 loop spans 12 amino acids. V shed 2 bases, J shed 5 bases, and the junction held 0 bases outside the gene matches. Germline assignment: CDR1 SGHDT and CDR2 YYEEEE. The CDR3 region is CASSFSGETQYF. CDR3 DNA: TGTGCCAGCAGCTTTAGCGGGGAGACCCAGTACTTC.

The CDR3 nucleotides read TGTGCCAGCAGTGGGGGGGCTGTCGCCCCGGAGACCCAGTACTTC. Its protein is CASSGGAVAPETQYF. The rearrangement links TRBV27 to TRBJ2-5; TRBD2 is a possible D gene (7 bases). CDR3 length equals 15 residues. CDR1 MNHEY and CDR2 SMNVEV come from the germline V gene (reference sequence). The V gene lost 5 bases and the J gene lost 5 bases, with 18 bases spanning the gap.

This rearrangement joins TRBV5-4 to TRBJ1-2, with 8 bases lining up with TRBD1. Losses at the gene ends were 0 bases for V and 5 bases for J; bases not matched to a gene: 3. The CDR3 consists of 14 residues. CDR1 and CDR2 (germline): SGHNT, YYREEE (reference sequence). The CDR3 DNA sequence: TGTGCCAGCAGCTTGGGGACAGGGACGTATGGCTACACCTTC. Translating gives CASSLGTGTYGYTF.

The sample holds one count of this clone. The rearrangement joins TRBV29-1 to TRBJ1-1, with D unresolved. In germline, CDR1 is SQVTM, CDR2 ANQGSEA. V shed 7 bases and J shed 8 bases, with 11 bases lying between them. This CDR3 has 10 residues. CDR3 coding DNA: TGCAGCGCCCCCCAATCCGAAGCTTTCTTT. It codes for CSAPQSEAFF.

This chain links TRBV9 with TRBJ1-6; the D gene is possibly TRBD1 (6 bases). This CDR3 comprises 15 residues. Germline lookup yields CDR1 SGDLS and CDR2 YYNGEE. V lost 7 bases and J lost 6, with 17 bases in between. Written as DNA, the CDR3 is TGTGCCAGCTCCGGGGGGGGCGTCGTTAATTCACCCCTCCACTTT. This codes for CASSGGGVVNSPLHF.

The J gene is TRBJ1-5, the V gene TRBV7-9; D perhaps matches TRBD1 (6 bases). The CDR3 loop spans 14 amino acids. Trimming left V 4 bases short and J 4 bases short, with 11 bases between. Germline CDR1 and CDR2: SEHNR and FQNEAQ (reference sequence). The CDR3 bases are TGTGCCAGCAGCTCCCAGGGGCGGAATCAGCCCCAGCATTTT. It yields the protein CASSSQGRNQPQHF.

This chain joins TRBV12-2 and TRBJ1-4. TRBV12-2 is a pseudogene. The CDR3 totals 11 residues. The CDR3: CASLPEEKLFF. CDR3 nucleotide sequence: TGTGCAAGTCTCCCCGAGGAAAAACTGTTTTTT.

This rearrangement joins TRBV5-1 to TRBJ2-7, with 8 bases that match TRBD2. This CDR3 region has 17 residues. Losses at the gene ends were 5 bases for V and 1 base for J; bases not matched to a gene: 14. Per the germline V gene, CDR1 is SGHRS and CDR2 is YFSETQ. The DNA for the CDR3 is TGCGCCAGCAGGAGGAGTCTAGCGGGCCACCTTTCCTACGAGCAGTACTTC. It codes for CASRRSLAGHLSYEQYF.

The rearrangement links TRBV18 to TRBJ2-3; D possibly corresponds to TRBD1 (6 bases). CDR3 size: 14 residues. V lost 1 base, J lost 6 bases, and 11 bases lay in between. Per the germline V gene, CDR1 is KGHSH and CDR2 is LQKENI. CDR3 amino acids: CASSPRWGLDTQYF. Written as DNA, the CDR3 is TGTGCCAGCTCACCACGCTGGGGGCTGGATACGCAGTATTTT.

This clone has just a few counts. DNA for the CDR3: TGTGCCAGCAGTCAAGACGTTCCGGGGGGGGTCACAGATACGCAGTATTTT. Protein sequence: CASSQDVPGGVTDTQYF. The chain joins TRBV2 to TRBJ2-3; 8 nucleotides match TRBD2. The V segment lost 5 bases and the J segment 2 bases; nucleotides outside the gene matches: 12. The CDR3 has 17 amino acids. Germline V lookup: CDR1 SNHLY, CDR2 FYNNEI.

Note on this clone: One junction end does not reproduce the germline sequence, and a read error may be involved. The chain couples TRBV4-3 to TRBJ2-7; TRBD2 might be the D (5 bases). The CDR3 contains 12 residues. Germline CDR1 is LGHNA and CDR2 is YSLEER. The CDR3 loop is CASSQDLEEVHF. In DNA form, the CDR3 reads TGCGCCAGCAGCCAAGATTTAGAGGAGGTCCACTTC.

This clone appeared a few times. The rearrangement joins TRBV4-1 to TRBJ2-5; weak D call: TRBD2 (6 bases). This CDR3 is 17 amino acids long. V shed 0 bases and J shed 4 bases, with 18 bases lying between them. The germline V gene encodes CDR1 MGHRA and CDR2 YSYEKL. CDR3 sequence: CASSQDRDGGFGETQYF. In DNA form, the CDR3 reads TGCGCCAGCAGCCAAGATCGAGACGGGGGATTTGGAGAGACCCAGTACTTC.